This entry lists 16 T cell receptor beta chains sequenced from one sample in a study of regulatory T cells in long-lasting Graves disease. Time point: newly diagnosed GD, antithyroid drugs for less than 3 months. From RNA extracted from PBMCs, the TCR library was made. Building the TCR beta libraries relied on iRepertoire HTBI primers, and CDR3 regions underwent Arm-PCR. TCRdb passed the multiplex PCR reads through MiXCR, listing each CDR3 protein once. The data hold roughly 440,000 distinct CDR3 sequences, with approximately 16% observed a single time. The same specimen was also included in a second study, on T cells in Graves' hyperthyroidism and ophthalmopathy.

Source: peripheral blood mononuclear cells (PBMCs), taken at new diagnosis, from a patient treated with antithyroid drugs. The receptors originated from a young woman with Graves disease.

This clonotype was found many times. The rearrangement links TRBV7-2 to TRBJ1-5; D unclear. Germline assignment: CDR1 SGHTA and CDR2 FQGNSA. Trimming took off 2 bases at V and 5 bases at J, with 4 bases between the two ends. The CDR3 has 12 amino acids. This CDR3 is CASSLRHQPQHF. The CDR3 nucleotides are TGTGCCAGCAGCTTAAGGCATCAGCCCCAGCATTTT.

This rearrangement joins TRBV6-1 to TRBJ2-1; either TRBD1 or TRBD2 may supply D (5 bases each). Trimming cost V 5 bases and J 4 bases, with 15 bases left between them. The CDR3 length is 15 residues. CDR1 and CDR2 from the germline V gene are MNHNS and SASEGT. CDR3 protein: CASSTQGEPYNEQFF. The CDR3 DNA reads as TGTGCCAGCAGTACTCAGGGAGAGCCGTACAATGAGCAGTTCTTC.

This clonotype has only a few counts. J is TRBJ2-1 and V is TRBV5-1; 9 nucleotides line up with TRBD2. The J segment lost 4 bases and the V segment lost 0 bases, leaving 8 bases of the junction unmatched. Germline loops: CDR1 SGHRS, CDR2 YFSETQ. The CDR3 covers 17 residues. The CDR3 sequence: CASSLGASGKWYNEQFF. CDR3 nucleotide sequence: TGCGCCAGCAGCTTGGGGGCTAGCGGGAAGTGGTACAATGAGCAGTTCTTC.

This clonotype showed up many times. The rearrangement joins TRBV7-2 to TRBJ2-7, with D possibly being TRBD1 or TRBD2 (5 bases each). CDR1 and CDR2 (germline): SGHTA, FQGNSA. The CDR3 runs to 13 residues. V lost 3 bases and J lost 2, with 8 bases in between. The CDR3 sequence: CASSFGGTYEQYF. The CDR3 DNA sequence: TGTGCCAGCAGCTTTGGGGGTACCTACGAGCAGTACTTC.

This clonotype showed up many times. This chain links TRBV10-3 with TRBJ2-5; D is undetermined. In germline, CDR1 is ENHRY, CDR2 SYGVKD. The V end lost 4 bases, the J end lost 5 bases, and 11 bases lay between the germline ends. This CDR3 comprises 13 residues. In nucleotides, the CDR3 is TGTGCCATCAGTGGAACGCGTGAGGAGACCCAGTACTTC. Its translation: CAISGTREETQYF.

A few counts support this clonotype. The rearrangement uses TRBV29-1 and TRBJ1-2; no definite D call. Trimming cost V 5 bases and J 5 bases, with 12 bases left between them. In germline, CDR1 is SQVTM, CDR2 ANQGSEA. The CDR3 sequence is 12 residues long. The CDR3 DNA follows: TGCAGCGTTTACACCCTCGGTTATGGCTACACCTTC. This sequence encodes CSVYTLGYGYTF.

In regard to this clonotype: One base separates it from a far larger clone, so it is likely a read error. The chain couples TRBV3-1 to TRBJ2-1, with D tentatively TRBD1 or TRBD2 (5 bases each). The V gene's germline CDR1 is LGHDT and CDR2 YNNKEL (reference sequence). The V gene lost 5 bases and the J gene lost 13 bases, with 30 bases spanning the gap. The CDR3 is made up of 17 amino acids. The chain's CDR3 is CASSLAGALPHQETQFF. In DNA form, the CDR3 reads TGTGCCAGCAGCTTAGCCGGGGCGCTGCCCCACCAAGAGACCCAGTTCTTC.

The table lists this clonotype with many counts. The chain uses TRBV20-1 and TRBJ1-1; D might be TRBD1 (5 bases). This CDR3 spans 15 amino acids. V shed 7 bases and J shed 0 bases, with 18 bases lying between them. In germline, CDR1 is DFQATT, CDR2 SNEGSKA (reference sequence). The CDR3 nucleotides read TGCAGTGTAGGGGCAGCCCATCCCATGAACACTGAAGCTTTCTTT. Its translation: CSVGAAHPMNTEAFF.

This clonotype occurred a few times. The V gene is TRBV6-1, the J gene TRBJ2-5; 14 nucleotides agree with TRBD2. Germline V gene data show CDR1 as MNHNS and CDR2 as SASEGT. This CDR3 region has 17 residues. With 7 bases clipped from V and 4 bases from J, the junction kept 11 bases outside the gene matches. This CDR3 reads CASTPTSGRVVLETQYF. DNA for the CDR3: TGTGCCAGCACTCCGACTAGCGGGAGGGTCGTGTTAGAGACCCAGTACTTC.

The J gene is TRBJ1-1, the V gene TRBV15; 8 bases are a match to TRBD1. CDR1 is LNHNV and CDR2 is YYDKDF in the germline V gene (reference sequence). After removal of 7 bases from V and 4 bases from J, the junction contained 2 bases not matched to a gene. The CDR3 totals 12 residues. CDR3 protein: CATMQGATEAFF. DNA of the CDR3: TGTGCCACCATGCAGGGGGCCACTGAAGCTTTCTTT.

Many counts were recorded for this clonotype. The chain has TRBV7-9 and TRBJ1-1, with 8 bases aligning to TRBD1. CDR3 size: 15 residues. From germline, CDR1 is SEHNR and CDR2 FQNEAQ (reference sequence). Trimming cost V 3 bases and J 3 bases; bases outside gene matches: 6. The CDR3 here is CASSLDRVRYTEAFF. For the CDR3, the DNA is TGTGCCAGCAGCTTGGACAGGGTGAGGTACACTGAAGCTTTCTTT.

This clonotype was observed many times. The chain combines TRBV10-3 with TRBJ2-2; possible D gene TRBD2, 5 bases. The CDR3 totals 15 residues. Between the trimmed V and J ends, which lost 7 bases and 3 bases, there was a span of 15 bases. Germline V CDR1 and CDR2: ENHRY, SYGVKD. The CDR3 nucleotides are TGTGCCATCACCACGGGGATCTCTTACACCGGGGAGCTGTTTTTT. Amino acids: CAITTGISYTGELFF.

In this sample, this clonotype turned up many times. The chain combines TRBV20-1 with TRBJ2-5; D possibly corresponds to TRBD2 (7 bases). The V and J ends lost 7 bases and 2 bases respectively, with 17 bases between them. The germline V gene has CDR1 DFQATT and CDR2 SNEGSKA (reference sequence). The CDR3 spans 14 residues. This chain's CDR3 is CSGLLGGHQETQYF. The CDR3 nucleotides read TGCAGTGGGCTCTTGGGGGGGCATCAAGAGACCCAGTACTTC.

This chain joins TRBV11-2 and TRBJ1-1, with D perhaps matching TRBD1 (5 bases). V was shortened by 3 bases and J by 12 bases, with 14 bases between the two germline ends. The germline V gene encodes CDR1 SGHAT and CDR2 FQNNGV. The CDR3 is 12 amino acids. CDR3 nucleotide sequence: TGTGCCAGCAGCTTCCAGGAGGGGCAGACTTTCTTT. Translated: CASSFQEGQTFF.

Ten or more counts support this clonotype. The rearrangement uses TRBV30 and TRBJ1-1; D gene unclear. In germline, CDR1 is GTSNPN, CDR2 SVGIG (reference sequence). This CDR3 spans 13 amino acids. With 3 bases removed from V and 2 bases from J, the gap between germline ends came to 10 bases. This CDR3 reads CAWRRIENTEAFF. The DNA for the CDR3 is TGTGCCTGGAGGAGAATCGAAAACACTGAAGCTTTCTTT.

This clonotype was picked up many times. Compared with germline, one end of the junction differs, possibly owing to a read error. The chain couples TRBV5-1 to TRBJ2-1; D ambiguous. Looked up from germline, CDR1 is SGHRS and CDR2 is YFSETQ. This CDR3 has 12 residues. The DNA of the CDR3 is TGTGCCAGCAGCTTGACGGACAATGAGCAGTTCTTC. Residues: CASSLTDNEQFF.